A selection of T cell receptor beta chains follows, all from one sample in a study of OX40 agonist ivuxolimab in advanced cancers. Some clones are missing from TCRdb's copy, which holds only in-frame ones; the method was immunoSEQ multiplex PCR. This table has some 52,000 clones, roughly 92% appearing once. Sequencing used CD4+ or CD8+ T cells sorted from blood, obtained in a trial of the OX40 agonist ivuxolimab. These receptors originate from an adult with an advanced solid tumor such as melanoma, head and neck, liver or kidney cancer. Both conserved end residues are part of each CDR3. The order of the fields is CDR3 DNA, CDR3 protein, V gene, D gene, J gene, clone size. The D gene is left open where the match is weak. The size field is filled for only some rows; it gives once, few, many or a size class.

TGTGCCAGTAGTATGGATTTGGGACAGCCCCAGCATTTT CASSMDLGQPQHF TRBV19 NA TRBJ1-5 NA
TGCAGCGTTTTACTAGACGGCTACGAGCAGTACTTC CSVLLDGYEQYF TRBV29-1 NA TRBJ2-7 NA
TGTGCCAGCAGTCCATGGGACCAGATCAATGAGCAGTTCTTC CASSPWDQINEQFF TRBV27 NA TRBJ2-1 NA
TGCGCCAGCAGCCAAGGGGGTATTGGGGGTTATGAGCAGTTCTTC CASSQGGIGGYEQFF TRBV4-1 NA TRBJ2-1 NA
TGTGCCACCGCAGGGGAGACCCAGTACTTC CATAGETQYF TRBV15 NA TRBJ2-5 NA
TGTGCCAGCAGCTGGACTAGCGGGGGGAACACCGGGGAGCTGTTTTTT CASSWTSGGNTGELFF TRBV7-3 TRBD2 TRBJ2-2 NA
TGTGCCAGCAGCCTCAGACAGGCTGGCTACGAGCAGTACTTC CASSLRQAGYEQYF TRBV7-9 NA TRBJ2-7 NA
TGCGCCAGCAGTGAGACCGCGGGAGACGAGCAGTACTTC CASSETAGDEQYF TRBV10-2 TRBD2 TRBJ2-7 NA
TGTGCCAGCAGTCTCGGGTCCTCCTATGTCACAGATACGCAGTATTTT CASSLGSSYVTDTQYF TRBV28 NA TRBJ2-3 NA
TGTGCCAGCTCAACAAGAGGGGTGGTGATGAACACTGAAGCTTTCTTT CASSTRGVVMNTEAFF TRBV6-6 NA TRBJ1-1 NA
TGCGCCAGCAGACTCGGGACTAGCGTTAATGAGCAGTTCTTC CASRLGTSVNEQFF TRBV5-1 TRBD2 TRBJ2-1 NA
TGTGCCAGCAGTGTCGGTGGACCCTACGAGCAGTACTTC CASSVGGPYEQYF TRBV9 NA TRBJ2-7 NA
TGTGCCAGCAGCCCGGAAGCCGGGACTGCGAACACCGGGGAGCTGTTTTTT CASSPEAGTANTGELFF TRBV5-4 NA TRBJ2-2 NA
TGTGCCAGCAGGTTCGATGTGAGCGGGGAGCTGTTTTTT CASRFDVSGELFF TRBV7-3 NA TRBJ2-2 NA
TGTGCCAGCAGTTTAAGGCTAACCTACGAATGGCAGTACTTC CASSLRLTYEWQYF TRBV28 NA TRBJ2-7 once
TGTGCCAGTAGTTCCGGGACAGGGGTCTACGAGCAGTACTTC CASSSGTGVYEQYF TRBV19 TRBD1 TRBJ2-7 NA
TGTGCCAGCAGTGAGGGGACCTCCCTCTCCTACGAGCAGTACTTC CASSEGTSLSYEQYF TRBV25-1 NA TRBJ2-7 NA
TGTGCCACCAGCCCCGGAAATCTAGCGGATCAAGAGACCCAGTACTTC CATSPGNLADQETQYF TRBV15 TRBD2 TRBJ2-5 NA
TGTGCCAGCTCACCAACAGGGATGGAGACCCAGTACTTC CASSPTGMETQYF TRBV18 NA TRBJ2-5 NA
TGTGCCAGCAGACACCTCGGCAATGAGCAGTTCTTC CASRHLGNEQFF TRBV6-5 NA TRBJ2-1 NA
TGTGCCACCGGACTAGCGTACAATGAGCAGTTCTTC CATGLAYNEQFF TRBV27 TRBD2 TRBJ2-1 NA
TGCGCCAGCAGCCAAGATCCGATACAGGGGGCCTACGAGCAGTACTTC CASSQDPIQGAYEQYF TRBV4-1 TRBD1 TRBJ2-7 NA
TGTGCCAGCAGCTTGGCTGGGGATACTGAAGCTTTCTTT CASSLAGDTEAFF TRBV5-4 NA TRBJ1-1 NA
TGTGCCAGCAGCCACAGGGGGGCTGGAAACACCATATATTTT CASSHRGAGNTIYF TRBV28 TRBD1 TRBJ1-3 NA
TGTGCCAGCAAATCGCGCCTAACCAACACCGGGGAGCTGTTTTTT CASKSRLTNTGELFF TRBV28 NA TRBJ2-2 few
TGTGCCAGCAGTTATAGTCCAGACCAAGAGACCCAGTACTTC CASSYSPDQETQYF TRBV6-5 NA TRBJ2-5 NA
TGTGCCAGCACCCCCCTCCTAGCTAAACCATCCTACGAGCAGTACTTC CASTPLLAKPSYEQYF TRBV6-6 NA TRBJ2-7 NA
TGTGCCAGCAGTTCCATACCCTATGGTCAGCCCCAGCATTTT CASSSIPYGQPQHF TRBV6-5 NA TRBJ1-5 NA
TGTGCCAGTAGTATAGACGGATACTCTGGAAACACCATATATTTT CASSIDGYSGNTIYF TRBV19 NA TRBJ1-3 once
TGTGCCAGCAGTTGGACAGGGAACACCGGGGAGCTGTTTTTT CASSWTGNTGELFF TRBV28 TRBD1 TRBJ2-2 NA
TGTGCCAGTAGCCACCCACAGGGTTACCAAGGCAATGAGCAGTTCTTC CASSHPQGYQGNEQFF TRBV19 NA TRBJ2-1 NA